The entry that follows covers one T cell receptor (beta chain) sequence. The CDR3 is 15 residues long. The germline V and J ends were trimmed by 10 bases and 3 bases, with 21 bases remaining between them. Germline-derived CDR1 and CDR2 are ENHRY and SYGVKD. The sample belongs to a study of T cell repertoires in cytomegalovirus infection. In TCRdb, the reads were re-called with MiXCR into one record per CDR3 protein. This sample has some 390,000 distinct CDR3 sequences, with about a sixth found just once. This sequence was found in a human donor in good health (CMV status not recorded). Some clones in this sample may be carry-over from other donors' samples. The chain links TRBV10-3 to TRBJ1-2; D uncertain. Material: PBMCs. CDR3: CATQISVLDDYGYTF. The CDR3 DNA is TGTGCCACCCAGATATCCGTTCTTGACGACTATGGCTACACCTTC.